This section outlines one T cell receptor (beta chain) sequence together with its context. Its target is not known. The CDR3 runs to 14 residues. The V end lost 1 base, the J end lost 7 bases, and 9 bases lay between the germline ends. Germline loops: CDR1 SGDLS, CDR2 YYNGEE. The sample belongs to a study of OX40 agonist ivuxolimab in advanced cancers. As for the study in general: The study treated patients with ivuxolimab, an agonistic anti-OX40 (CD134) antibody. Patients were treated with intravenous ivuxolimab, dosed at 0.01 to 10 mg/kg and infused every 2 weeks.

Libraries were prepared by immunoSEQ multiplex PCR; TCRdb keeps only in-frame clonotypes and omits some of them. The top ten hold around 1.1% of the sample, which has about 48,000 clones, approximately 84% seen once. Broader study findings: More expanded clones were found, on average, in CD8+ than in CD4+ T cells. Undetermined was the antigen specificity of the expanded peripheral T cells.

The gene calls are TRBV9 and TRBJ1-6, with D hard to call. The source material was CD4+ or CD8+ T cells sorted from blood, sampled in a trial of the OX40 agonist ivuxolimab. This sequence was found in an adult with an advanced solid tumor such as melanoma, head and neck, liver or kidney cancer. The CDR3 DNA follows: TGTGCCAGCAGCGTAACCGGGAGAAATTCACCCCTCCACTTT. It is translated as CASSVTGRNSPLHF.